This T cell receptor (beta chain) was identified in a study of identical twins. Unique molecular identifiers were present on cDNA, and template switching added a universal primer site. TCRdb reprocessed the 5' RACE reads with MiXCR, giving one entry per CDR3 protein. The sample has 1.5 million to 2 million distinct CDR3 sequences; around a third are singletons. Turning to this clonotype: Its antigen is undetermined. Germline is not matched at one junction end, which may reflect a read error.

Study-level findings and limits: Fewer insertions were carried by abundant cord blood beta clonotypes, but none was seen in memory repertoires. One should note that invariant MAIT and iNKT cells could partly confound zero-insertion analyses.

From germline, CDR1 is SEHNR and CDR2 FQNEAQ (reference sequence). The CDR3 loop spans 13 amino acids. This sequence was found in a newborn girl in good health. The source material was cord blood. The chain couples TRBV7-9 to TRBJ2-3; tentative D call: TRBD1 (5 bases). CDR3 sequence reads: CVSNDRPTDTQYF. CDR3 in DNA: TGTGTCAGCAACGACAGACCCACAGATACGCAGTATTTT.